These 15 T cell receptor beta chains came from one sample sequenced in a study of blood T cell repertoires in COVID-19. Data came from immunoSEQ multiplex PCR; TCRdb stores just in-frame clones and leaves some out. The table shows around 200,000 clones, with more than 75% occurring only once. Source material: peripheral blood. The receptors were gathered from a woman aged 40-49 years with COVID-19, enrolled during active disease.

In DNA form, the CDR3 reads TGTGCCAGCTCACCACCGGCCCGAGGGGATACGCAGTATTTT. It codes for CASSPPARGDTQYF. V is TRBV18 and J is TRBJ2-3, with TRBD2 as a possible D gene (5 bases). The CDR3 is 14 residues long. V lost 0 bases and J 6 bases, leaving 10 bases between the germline ends. CDR1 and CDR2 (germline): KGHSH, LQKENI.

This clone was detected a few times. V gene TRBV7-2 combines with J gene TRBJ1-3; D gene uncertain. The germline CDR1 and CDR2 sequences are SGHTA and FQGNSA. The V end lost 3 bases, the J end lost 4 bases, and 13 bases lay between the germline ends. The CDR3 is 15 amino acids. The CDR3 nucleotides read TGTGCCAGCAGCTTCGGCGCGCAGGCCGGAAACACCATATATTTT. This translates into CASSFGAQAGNTIYF.

J is TRBJ2-2 and V is TRBV7-2, with D possibly being TRBD2 (5 bases). The CDR3 has 15 amino acids. Trimming removed 1 base from V and 2 bases from J, with 8 bases in between. From germline, CDR1 is SGHTA and CDR2 FQGNSA. The CDR3 loop is CASSLVDYNTGELFF. The CDR3 region has the DNA TGTGCCAGCAGCTTAGTTGACTACAACACCGGGGAGCTGTTTTTT.

The chain carries TRBV4-2 and TRBJ1-2; a possible D gene is TRBD1 (5 bases). The germline V gene has CDR1 LGHNA and CDR2 YNFKEQ. V was trimmed by 0 bases and J by 8 bases, leaving 13 bases between them. CDR3 size: 14 residues. This CDR3 is CASSQEGPVGGYTF. CDR3 nucleotide sequence: TGTGCCAGCAGCCAAGAGGGGCCCGTGGGGGGCTACACCTTC.

This clone has more than one count but fewer than ten. The V gene is TRBV11-3, the J gene TRBJ1-6; 9 nucleotides line up with TRBD1. CDR1 and CDR2 from the germline V gene are SGHNT and YENEEA. The V segment lost 5 bases and the J segment 7 bases; nucleotides outside the gene matches: 6. The CDR3 is made up of 15 amino acids. The CDR3 region has the DNA TGTGCCAGCAGCGCCGGGACAGGGATGAATTCACCCCTCCACTTT. Its protein product is CASSAGTGMNSPLHF.

This chain uses TRBV7-6 with TRBJ1-1; no clear D. The CDR3 spans 13 residues. The germline V gene has CDR1 SGHVS and CDR2 FNYEAQ. Trimming cost V 5 bases and J 5 bases, with 12 bases left between them. The CDR3, as DNA: TGTGCCAGCAGCCGAACAGCCGGAACTGAAGCTTTCTTT. Translated: CASSRTAGTEAFF.

This clone was recorded once. This chain's CDR3 is CASSSENRVSYGYTF. For the CDR3, the DNA is TGTGCCAGCTCATCAGAAAACAGGGTTAGCTATGGCTACACCTTC. The V and J genes are TRBV18 and TRBJ1-2; a possible D gene is TRBD1 (6 bases). The length of the CDR3 is 15 residues. The germline V and J ends were trimmed by 5 bases and 4 bases, with 17 bases remaining between them. CDR1 KGHSH and CDR2 LQKENI come from the germline V gene.

V is TRBV9 and J is TRBJ2-2; the match to TRBD2 covers 8 bases. Germline V CDR1 and CDR2: SGDLS, YYNGEE. The CDR3 extends over 14 amino acids. The V segment lost 4 bases and the J segment 3 bases; nucleotides outside the gene matches: 2. The CDR3 DNA reads TGTGCCAGCAGCCTTAGCGGGGACACCGGGGAGCTGTTTTTT. Its translation: CASSLSGDTGELFF.

This chain joins TRBV4-3 and TRBJ2-3; 10 nucleotides agree with TRBD2. V was pared by 3 bases and J by 6 bases, with 15 bases of the junction left unmatched. The CDR3 has 18 residues. Germline values: CDR1 LGHNA, CDR2 YSLEER. Here the CDR3 reads CASSQGTRGPSGGDTQYF. CDR3 sequence (DNA): TGCGCCAGCAGCCAGGGAACGAGGGGGCCTAGCGGGGGTGATACGCAGTATTTT.

Only a few counts were recorded for this clone. The rearrangement links TRBV6-5 to TRBJ2-2, with TRBD2 matching over 7 bases. Germline assignment: CDR1 MNHEY and CDR2 SVGAGI. Germline trimming cut 5 bases from V and 4 bases from J; bases unmatched to any gene: 7. This CDR3 spans 15 amino acids. CDR3 loop: CASSTRDYTTGELFF. DNA for the CDR3: TGTGCCAGCAGTACCCGGGACTACACCACCGGGGAGCTGTTTTTT.

This clone has ten or more counts. In DNA form, the CDR3 reads TGTGCCAGTAGTATAGCCAACAGACCAGCTACGCCCCAGCATTTT. Residues: CASSIANRPATPQHF. The chain recombines TRBV19 with TRBJ1-5; D call uncertain. The CDR3 has 15 amino acids. The V and J ends lost 1 base and 9 bases respectively, with 16 bases between them. CDR1 is LNHDA, CDR2 SQIVND, per germline (reference sequence).

V usage is TRBV29-1 and J usage is TRBJ2-7; TRBD2 aligns across 14 bases. CDR3 length equals 13 residues. V dropped 6 bases and J dropped 4; count of bases not matched to a gene: 2. Germline CDR1 is SQVTM and CDR2 is ANQGSEA. The CDR3 nucleotides are TGCAGCGTCCGACTAGCGGGAGGGTACGAGCAGTACTTC. Amino acid sequence: CSVRLAGGYEQYF.

This chain links TRBV19 with TRBJ2-7; D is unresolved. The CDR3 runs to 13 residues. V lost 0 bases and J 6 bases, leaving 9 bases between the germline ends. Germline V gene data show CDR1 as LNHDA and CDR2 as SQIVND (reference sequence). The CDR3, as DNA: TGTGCCAGTAGTATAGATCACAGCTTCGAGCAGTACTTC. The encoded protein is CASSIDHSFEQYF.

The chain joins TRBV30 to TRBJ1-1; D not certain. CDR3 length: 14 residues. V was cut by 2 bases and J by 3 bases, with 13 bases left in between. Germline CDR1 reads GTSNPN; CDR2 reads SVGIG (reference sequence). CDR3 in DNA: TGTGCCTGGAGTAGAGACAATTATGACACTGAAGCTTTCTTT. The encoded protein is CAWSRDNYDTEAFF.

The gene calls are TRBV7-2 and TRBJ2-1; a weak D match, TRBD1 (6 bases). Between the trimmed V and J ends, which lost 10 bases and 5 bases, there was a span of 18 bases. This CDR3 has 14 amino acids. The germline V gene has CDR1 SGHTA and CDR2 FQGNSA. The CDR3 protein is CANRVGTRNNEQFF. CDR3 sequence (DNA): TGTGCCAACAGAGTGGGGACAAGGAACAATGAGCAGTTCTTC.